This T cell receptor beta chain was found in a study of OX40 agonist ivuxolimab in advanced cancers. As for the study more broadly: Ivuxolimab, which targeted the costimulatory receptor OX40 (CD134), was an agonistic, fully human IgG2 monoclonal antibody. Partial responses occurred in three dose-escalation patients, of whom one had hepatocellular carcinoma and two had cutaneous melanoma. The paper covers the monotherapy dose-escalation part of the phase I ivuxolimab trial, which included N ≈ 52 patients. Intravenous ivuxolimab was administered to patients every 2 weeks at six dose levels: 0.01, 0.1, 0.3, 1.5, 3 and 10 mg/kg. Among the roughly 54 dose-escalation patients, around 19 had hepatocellular carcinoma, 15 or so melanoma, 9 renal cell carcinoma and 9 head and neck cancer. In the dose-escalation cohort, 65% to 90% of patients were male, and the mean age was roughly 60 years, with a range of roughly 20 to 80. Patients were allowed to have had prior anti-PD-1, anti-PD-L1 or anti-CTLA-4 therapy, and roughly two fifths of the dose-escalation patients had been treated with checkpoint inhibitors. The purpose of peripheral TCRbeta sequencing was to test whether ivuxolimab changed TCR sequence diversity and led to clonal T-cell expansion. Overall study outcomes, separate from this receptor: On average, CD8+ T cells showed more expanded clones than CD4+ T cells after ivuxolimab. In partial responders in the 0.1-3.0 mg/kg groups, normalized peripheral clonal expansion was found to be among the lowest, especially among CD8+ T cells. Low levels of normalized T-cell clonal expansion were also shown by some nonresponding patients. At doses of 0.1 to 3.0 mg/kg, clonal expansion of both CD4+ and CD8+ T cells in blood was seen between baseline and week 6. The antigen specificity of the peripheral T cells that underwent clonal expansion was not determined.

About this clone: No cognate antigen has been identified for it. No per-base quality is available; no much larger clone lies one base away.

For sequencing of the TCRbeta CDR3 region, genomic DNA was extracted from the sorted cells. TCRbeta CDR3 regions were sequenced using the immunoSEQ Assay. What TCRdb holds here is the immuneACCESS table cut down to in-frame rearrangements. Part of the clones is not present; checked against another copy, under half of the missing clones reflect an unresolved V gene, and the others are unexplained. The sample table contains tens of thousands of clones; only one count was recorded for around 83% of them. The ten largest make up 3.4% of the sample. V is cut by 2 bases and J by 4 bases, and the space between the germline ends is 13 bases. The CDR3 holds 15 amino acids from the cysteine to the phenylalanine. The CDR3 DNA has 45 bases and is translated from base 1. CDR1 and CDR2 (SGHTA, FQGTGA) derive from the germline V gene. The trial excluded patients who had a history of autoimmune disease or who were on systemic immunosuppression. Peripheral blood for TCR sequencing was collected from all dose cohorts at baseline, on cycle 4 day 1, and on cycle 7 day 1. Samples were obtained from an open-label, multicenter, first-in-human phase I dose-escalation trial of ivuxolimab. The trial enrolled adults with locally advanced or metastatic head and neck squamous cell, hepatocellular, melanoma or renal cell carcinoma. Before TCR sequencing, CD4+ and CD8+ T cells were separately sorted from peripheral blood.

This chain joins TRBV7-3 to TRBJ2-3; D gene: possibly TRBD2, on 6 matching bases. The source of this sequence is an adult with an advanced solid tumor such as melanoma, head and neck, liver or kidney cancer. Sample: CD4+ or CD8+ T cells sorted from blood, taken in a trial of the OX40 agonist ivuxolimab. The base sequence is TGTGCCAGCAGCTTAGGGGGGATAGGAGCAGATACGCAGTATTTT. This is translated as CASSLGGIGADTQYF.